This T cell receptor beta chain derives from a study of cytomegalovirus exposure and HLA in healthy donors. Study-wide points: TRBV6-2, TRBV6-3 and some other V segments were unresolvable in 87-base-pair reads. Looking again later, the authors saw that most CMV-associated TCR beta chains seemed HLA-restricted.

PCR amplification relied on 60 Vbeta primers (plus 13 Jbeta primers). In the study's own analysis: Unique TCR beta chains numbered roughly 83 million in a later analysis, with about 9.9 million shared. The assay was immunoSEQ multiplex PCR, and TCRdb's table has in-frame clones only and misses some. Clonal size and the V and J genes are those of that table, whereas D and trimming came from the DNA. The table lists under 200,000 clones, more than 70% of them singletons. Looked up from germline, CDR1 is WNHNN and CDR2 is SYGVQD (reference sequence). V lost 6 bases and J lost 3, with 13 bases in between. The CDR3 consists of 14 residues. Note on this clone: The antigen is unknown.

The sequenced material came from PBMCs. The receptor's source is a man aged 55 to 70 in good health and CMV-seronegative. The gene calls are TRBV10-1 and TRBJ2-3, with D possibly being TRBD2 (6 bases). The CDR3 sequence: CASREGGETDTQYF. The CDR3 DNA reads as TGCGCCAGCAGGGAGGGAGGAGAAACAGATACGCAGTATTTT.